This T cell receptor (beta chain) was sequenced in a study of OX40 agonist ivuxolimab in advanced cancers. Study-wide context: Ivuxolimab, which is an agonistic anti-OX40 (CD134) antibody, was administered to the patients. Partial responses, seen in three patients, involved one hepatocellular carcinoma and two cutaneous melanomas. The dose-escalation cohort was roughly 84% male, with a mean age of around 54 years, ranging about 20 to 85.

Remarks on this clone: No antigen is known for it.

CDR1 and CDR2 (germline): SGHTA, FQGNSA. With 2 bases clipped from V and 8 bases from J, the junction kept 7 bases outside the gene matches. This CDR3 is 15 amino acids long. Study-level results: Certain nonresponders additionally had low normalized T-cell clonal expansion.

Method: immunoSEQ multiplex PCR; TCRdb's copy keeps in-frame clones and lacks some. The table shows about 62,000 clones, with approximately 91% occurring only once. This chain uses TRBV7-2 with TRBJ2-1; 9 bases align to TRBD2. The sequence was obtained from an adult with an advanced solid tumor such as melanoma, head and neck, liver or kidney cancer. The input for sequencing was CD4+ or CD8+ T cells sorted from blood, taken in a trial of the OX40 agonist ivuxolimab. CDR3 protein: CASSLWSSGIHEQFF. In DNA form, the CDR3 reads TGTGCCAGCAGCTTATGGTCTAGCGGGATCCATGAGCAGTTCTTC. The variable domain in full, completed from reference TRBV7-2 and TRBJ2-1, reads GAGVSQSPSNKVTEKGKDVELRCDPISGHTALYWYRQSLGQGLEFLIYFQGNSAPDKSGLPSDRFSAERTGGSVSTLTIQRTQQEDSAVYLCASSLWSSGIHEQFFGPGTRLTVL.